The rows below give T cell receptor beta chains drawn from one sample of a study of T cells after yellow fever vaccination. TCRdb re-called the 5' RACE reads with MiXCR, one entry per CDR3 protein. This sample yields approximately 70,000 distinct CDR3 sequences, of which over 6.5% are seen a single time; 37% belongs to the top ten. The source material was CD8+ T cells sorted from PBMCs, sampled approximately 47 days after the first yellow fever vaccination. These receptors were obtained from a man aged 18-30 years who received the YFV17D yellow fever vaccine. CDR3s include the opening cysteine and the closing phenylalanine or tryptophan.

v_call	j_call	cdr3_aa
TRBV20-1	TRBJ1-4	CSASRRTGYNEKLFF
TRBV20-1	TRBJ2-5	CSARGSQETQYF
TRBV7-8	TRBJ1-5	CASSLRLFNQPQHF
TRBV5-7	TRBJ2-1	CASGDSNEQFF
TRBV18	TRBJ2-7	CASSPLGGGSNEQYF
TRBV5-6	TRBJ2-3	CASSDRGRTDTQYF
TRBV5-1	TRBJ2-1	CASSGTGVYEQFF
TRBV29-1	TRBJ2-4	CSVAGLGNIQYF
TRBV25-1	TRBJ2-1	CASASRGSNNEQFF
TRBV20-1	TRBJ2-1	CCARFLQETRDEQFF
TRBV5-1	TRBJ2-7	CASSLGPADEQYF
TRBV7-3	TRBJ2-5	CASRRNMYF
TRBV4-3	TRBJ2-7	CASSPGTSGYEQYF
TRBV5-6	TRBJ1-1	CASSLAGGPEAFF